The next 3 T cell receptor beta chains were all read from a single sample in a study of CD8 T cells in ankylosing spondylitis. TCRdb recomputed calls from the 5' RACE reads with MiXCR, one row per CDR3 protein. Counted here are approximately 180,000 distinct CDR3 sequences, around a sixth occurring once; the ten biggest clones make up roughly 4%. The sequenced sample consisted of blood, either unsorted or a sorted T cell fraction (not recorded which). These receptors originate from a male donor aged 10-35 years with ankylosing spondylitis or in good health (not recorded which).

This clonotype has ten or more counts. This chain uses TRBV11-2 with TRBJ2-5; TRBD1 aligns across 9 bases. CDR1 SGHAT and CDR2 FQNNGV come from the germline V gene. After removal of 5 bases from V and 5 bases from J, the junction contained 15 bases not matched to a gene. The CDR3 has 17 amino acids. The CDR3 DNA reads TGTGCCAGCAGCCTGGGGGCACGGACAGGGGCCGGGGAGACCCAGTACTTC. Translation gives CASSLGARTGAGETQYF.

This chain links TRBV6-5 with TRBJ2-1; D ambiguous. CDR3 length equals 16 residues. The ends were cut back, 5 bases at V and 0 bases at J, with 14 bases in the middle. The germline gives CDR1 MNHEY, CDR2 SVGAGI. The CDR3 loop reads CASSSPTRSSYNEQFF. CDR3 in DNA: TGTGCCAGCAGTAGCCCGACCAGAAGCTCCTACAATGAGCAGTTCTTC.

There are many counts of this clonotype. The rearrangement links TRBV5-5 to TRBJ2-5; D gene unclear. The CDR3 sequence is 14 residues long. With 0 bases removed from V and 5 bases from J, the gap between germline ends came to 11 bases. The germline gives CDR1 SGHKS, CDR2 YYEKEE (reference sequence). CDR3 residues: CASSLGSPWETQYF. The CDR3 nucleotides read TGTGCCAGCAGCTTGGGGTCTCCCTGGGAGACCCAGTACTTC.